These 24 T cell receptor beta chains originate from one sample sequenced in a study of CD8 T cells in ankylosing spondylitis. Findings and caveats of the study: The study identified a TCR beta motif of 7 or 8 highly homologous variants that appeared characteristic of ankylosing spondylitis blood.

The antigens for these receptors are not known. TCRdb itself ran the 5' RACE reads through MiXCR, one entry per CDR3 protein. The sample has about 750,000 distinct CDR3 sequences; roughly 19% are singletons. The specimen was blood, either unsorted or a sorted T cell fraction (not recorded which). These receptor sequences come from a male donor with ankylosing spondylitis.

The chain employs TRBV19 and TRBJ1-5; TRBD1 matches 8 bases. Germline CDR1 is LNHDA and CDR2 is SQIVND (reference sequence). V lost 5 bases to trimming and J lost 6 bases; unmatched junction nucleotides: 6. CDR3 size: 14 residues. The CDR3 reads CASSPRDRGQPQHF. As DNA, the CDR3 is TGTGCCAGTAGTCCACGCGACAGGGGTCAGCCCCAGCATTTT. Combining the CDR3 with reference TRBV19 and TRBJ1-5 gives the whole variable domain DGGITQSPKYLFRKEGQNVTLSCEQNLNHDAMYWYRQDPGQGLRLIYYSQIVNDFQKGDIAEGYSVSREKKESFPLTVTSAQKNPTAFYLCASSPRDRGQPQHFGDGTRLSIL.

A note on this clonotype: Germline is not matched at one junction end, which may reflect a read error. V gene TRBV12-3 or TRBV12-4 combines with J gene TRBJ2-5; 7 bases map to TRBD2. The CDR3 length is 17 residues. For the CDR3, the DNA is TGTGCCAGCGGCAAATTCACTGCTAGCGGCACCCAAGGGACCCAGTACTTC. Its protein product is CASGKFTASGTQGTQYF.

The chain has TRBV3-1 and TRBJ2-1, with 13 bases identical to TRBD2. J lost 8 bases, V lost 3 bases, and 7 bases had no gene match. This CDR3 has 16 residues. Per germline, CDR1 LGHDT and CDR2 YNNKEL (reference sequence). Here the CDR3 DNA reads TGTGCCAGCAGCCATAGGACTAGCGGGAGAGAGGATGAGCAGTTCTTC. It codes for CASSHRTSGREDEQFF.

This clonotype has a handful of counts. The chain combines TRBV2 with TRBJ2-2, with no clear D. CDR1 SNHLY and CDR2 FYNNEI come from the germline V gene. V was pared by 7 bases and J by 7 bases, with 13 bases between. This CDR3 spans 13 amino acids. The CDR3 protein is CASTQMFDGELFF. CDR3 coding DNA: TGTGCCAGCACACAAATGTTTGACGGGGAGCTGTTTTTT. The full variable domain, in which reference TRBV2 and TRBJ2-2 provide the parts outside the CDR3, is EPEVTQTPSHQVTQMGQEVILRCVPISNHLYFYWYRQILGQKVEFLVSFYNNEISEKSEIFDDQFSVERPDGSNFTLKIRSTKLEDSAMYFCASTQMFDGELFFGEGSRLTVL.

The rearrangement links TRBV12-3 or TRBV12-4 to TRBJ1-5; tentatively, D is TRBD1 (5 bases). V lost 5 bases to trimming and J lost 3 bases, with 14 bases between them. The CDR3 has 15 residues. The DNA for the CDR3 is TGTGCCAGCAGTCGGGACCTGGGGTACAATCAGCCCCAGCATTTT. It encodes CASSRDLGYNQPQHF.

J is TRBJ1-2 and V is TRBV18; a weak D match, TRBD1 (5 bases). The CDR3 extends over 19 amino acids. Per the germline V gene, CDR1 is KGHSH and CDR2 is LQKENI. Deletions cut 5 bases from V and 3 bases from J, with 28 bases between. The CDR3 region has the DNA TGTGCCAGCTCAGGGACCTCGAACCCCTACGACCCTACAGACTATGGCTACACCTTC. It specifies CASSGTSNPYDPTDYGYTF.

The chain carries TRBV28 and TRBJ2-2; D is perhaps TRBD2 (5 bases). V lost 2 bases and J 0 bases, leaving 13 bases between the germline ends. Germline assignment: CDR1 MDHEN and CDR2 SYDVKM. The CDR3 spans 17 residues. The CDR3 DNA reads TGTGCCAGCAGTTTAAGAGGTAGCGCACCGAACACCGGGGAGCTGTTTTTT. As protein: CASSLRGSAPNTGELFF. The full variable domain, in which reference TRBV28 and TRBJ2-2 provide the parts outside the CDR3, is DVKVTQSSRYLVKRTGEKVFLECVQDMDHENMFWYRQDPGLGLRLIYFSYDVKMKEKGDIPEGYSVSREKKERFSLILESASTNQTSMYLCASSLRGSAPNTGELFFGEGSRLTVL.

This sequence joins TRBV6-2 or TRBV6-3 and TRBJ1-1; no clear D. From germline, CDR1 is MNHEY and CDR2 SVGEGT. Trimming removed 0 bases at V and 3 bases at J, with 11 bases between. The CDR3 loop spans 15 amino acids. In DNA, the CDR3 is TGTGCCAGCAGTTACTCGCTAGGTATCTACACTGAAGCTTTCTTT. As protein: CASSYSLGIYTEAFF.

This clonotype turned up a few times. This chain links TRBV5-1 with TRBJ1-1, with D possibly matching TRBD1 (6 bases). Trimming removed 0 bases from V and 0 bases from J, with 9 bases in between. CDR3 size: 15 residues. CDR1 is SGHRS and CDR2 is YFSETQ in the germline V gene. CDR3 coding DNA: TGCGCCAGCAGCTTGGGGGGGACAATGAACACTGAAGCTTTCTTT. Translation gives CASSLGGTMNTEAFF. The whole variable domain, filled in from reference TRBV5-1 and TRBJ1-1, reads KAGVTQTPRYLIKTRGQQVTLSCSPISGHRSVSWYQQTPGQGLQFLFEYFSETQRNKGNFPGRFSGRQFSNSRSEMNVSTLELGDSALYLCASSLGGTMNTEAFFGQGTRLTVV.

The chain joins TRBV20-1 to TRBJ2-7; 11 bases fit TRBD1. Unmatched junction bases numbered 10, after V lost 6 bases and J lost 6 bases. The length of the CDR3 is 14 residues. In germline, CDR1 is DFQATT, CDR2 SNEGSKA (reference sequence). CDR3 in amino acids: CSANRPGQGGEQYF. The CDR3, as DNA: TGCAGTGCGAACCGTCCGGGACAGGGGGGCGAGCAGTACTTC.

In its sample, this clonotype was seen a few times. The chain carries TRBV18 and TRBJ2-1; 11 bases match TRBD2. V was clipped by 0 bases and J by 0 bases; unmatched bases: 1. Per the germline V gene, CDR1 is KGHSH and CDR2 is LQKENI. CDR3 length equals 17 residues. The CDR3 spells CASSPPLAGGSYNEQFF. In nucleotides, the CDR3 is TGTGCCAGCTCACCACCTCTAGCGGGGGGCTCCTACAATGAGCAGTTCTTC.

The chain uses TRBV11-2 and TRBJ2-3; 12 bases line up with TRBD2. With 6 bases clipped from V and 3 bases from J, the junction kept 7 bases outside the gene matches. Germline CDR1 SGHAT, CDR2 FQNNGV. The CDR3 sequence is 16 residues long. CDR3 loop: CASRGSGTSGTDTQYF. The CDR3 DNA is TGTGCCAGCAGGGGCTCCGGGACTAGCGGGACAGATACGCAGTATTTT.

CDR3 region: CASSQDLTERGGELFF. The CDR3 DNA sequence: TGTGCCAGCAGCCAAGATCTGACCGAGAGGGGCGGGGAGCTGTTTTTT. This chain uses TRBV4-2 with TRBJ2-2; either TRBD1 or TRBD2 may fit D (5 bases each). The CDR3 runs to 16 residues. Germline values: CDR1 LGHNA, CDR2 YNFKEQ. V was cut by 0 bases and J by 7 bases, with 15 bases left in between.

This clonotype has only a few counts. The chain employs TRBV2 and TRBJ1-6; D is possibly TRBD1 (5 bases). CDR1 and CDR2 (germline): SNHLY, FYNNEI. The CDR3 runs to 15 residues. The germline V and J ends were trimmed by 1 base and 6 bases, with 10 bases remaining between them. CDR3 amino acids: CASSEEARVNSPLHF. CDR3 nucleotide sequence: TGTGCCAGCAGTGAAGAGGCCAGGGTTAATTCACCCCTCCACTTT.

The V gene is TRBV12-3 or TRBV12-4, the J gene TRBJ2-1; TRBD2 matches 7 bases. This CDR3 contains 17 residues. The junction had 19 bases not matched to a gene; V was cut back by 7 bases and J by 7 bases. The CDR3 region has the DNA TGTGCCAGCACCCCGAGGGCAGGGAGGGCCTTATGGAATGAGCAGTTCTTC. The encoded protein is CASTPRAGRALWNEQFF.

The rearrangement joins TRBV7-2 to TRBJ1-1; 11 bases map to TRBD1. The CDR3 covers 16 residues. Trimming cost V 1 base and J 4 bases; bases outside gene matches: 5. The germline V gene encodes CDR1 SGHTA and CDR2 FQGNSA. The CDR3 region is CASSLVPGTGGTEAFF. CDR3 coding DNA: TGTGCCAGCAGCTTAGTCCCCGGGACAGGGGGCACTGAAGCTTTCTTT.

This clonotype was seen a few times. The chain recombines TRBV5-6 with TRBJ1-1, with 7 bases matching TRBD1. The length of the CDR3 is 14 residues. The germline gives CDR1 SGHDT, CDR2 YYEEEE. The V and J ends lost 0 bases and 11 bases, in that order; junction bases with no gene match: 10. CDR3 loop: CASSLVGGGEEAFF. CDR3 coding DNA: TGTGCCAGCAGCTTGGTTGGAGGGGGCGAAGAGGCTTTCTTT.

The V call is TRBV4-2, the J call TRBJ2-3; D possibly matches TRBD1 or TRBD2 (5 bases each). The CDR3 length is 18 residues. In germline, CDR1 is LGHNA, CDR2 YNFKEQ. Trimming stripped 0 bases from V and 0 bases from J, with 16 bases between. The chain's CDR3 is CASSQDNRPGQSTDTQYF. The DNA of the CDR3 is TGTGCCAGCAGCCAAGATAATAGACCGGGGCAAAGCACAGATACGCAGTATTTT.

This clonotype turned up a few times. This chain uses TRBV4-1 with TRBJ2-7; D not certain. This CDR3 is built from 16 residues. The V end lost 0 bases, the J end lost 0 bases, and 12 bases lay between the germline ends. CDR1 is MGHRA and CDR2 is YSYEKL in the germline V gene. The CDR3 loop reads CASSQEGSRSSYEQYF. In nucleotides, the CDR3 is TGCGCCAGCAGCCAAGAAGGTAGCCGTAGCTCCTACGAGCAGTACTTC.

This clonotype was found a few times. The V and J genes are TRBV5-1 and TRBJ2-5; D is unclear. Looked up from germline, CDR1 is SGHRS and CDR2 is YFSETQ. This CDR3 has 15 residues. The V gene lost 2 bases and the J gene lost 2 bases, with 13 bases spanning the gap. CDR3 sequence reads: CASSLEWSAQETQYF. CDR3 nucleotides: TGCGCCAGCAGCTTAGAGTGGTCTGCACAAGAGACCCAGTACTTC.

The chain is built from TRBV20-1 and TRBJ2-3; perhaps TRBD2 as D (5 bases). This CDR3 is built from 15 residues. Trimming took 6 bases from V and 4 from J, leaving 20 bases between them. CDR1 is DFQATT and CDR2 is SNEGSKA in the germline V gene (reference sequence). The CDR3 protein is CSATQLTTIADTQYF. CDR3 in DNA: TGCAGTGCCACCCAACTGACGACTATCGCAGATACGCAGTATTTT.

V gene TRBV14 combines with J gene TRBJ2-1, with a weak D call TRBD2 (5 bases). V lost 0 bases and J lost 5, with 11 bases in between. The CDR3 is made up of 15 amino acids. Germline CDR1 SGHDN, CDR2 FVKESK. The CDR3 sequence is CASSQEAVGNNEQFF. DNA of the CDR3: TGTGCCAGCAGCCAAGAAGCGGTCGGCAACAATGAGCAGTTCTTC.

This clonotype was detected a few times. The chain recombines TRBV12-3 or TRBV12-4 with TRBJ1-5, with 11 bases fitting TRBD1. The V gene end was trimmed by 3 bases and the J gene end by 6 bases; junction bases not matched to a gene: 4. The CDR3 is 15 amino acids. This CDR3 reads CASSLGTGGPQPQHF. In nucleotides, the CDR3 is TGTGCCAGCAGTTTGGGGACAGGGGGTCCTCAGCCCCAGCATTTT.

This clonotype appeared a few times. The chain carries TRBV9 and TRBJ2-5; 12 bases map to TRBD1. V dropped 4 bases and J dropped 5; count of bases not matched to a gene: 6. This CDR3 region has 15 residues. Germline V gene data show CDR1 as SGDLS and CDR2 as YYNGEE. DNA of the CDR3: TGTGCCAGCAGCACCGGGACAGGGGGCTTGGAGACCCAGTACTTC. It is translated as CASSTGTGGLETQYF.